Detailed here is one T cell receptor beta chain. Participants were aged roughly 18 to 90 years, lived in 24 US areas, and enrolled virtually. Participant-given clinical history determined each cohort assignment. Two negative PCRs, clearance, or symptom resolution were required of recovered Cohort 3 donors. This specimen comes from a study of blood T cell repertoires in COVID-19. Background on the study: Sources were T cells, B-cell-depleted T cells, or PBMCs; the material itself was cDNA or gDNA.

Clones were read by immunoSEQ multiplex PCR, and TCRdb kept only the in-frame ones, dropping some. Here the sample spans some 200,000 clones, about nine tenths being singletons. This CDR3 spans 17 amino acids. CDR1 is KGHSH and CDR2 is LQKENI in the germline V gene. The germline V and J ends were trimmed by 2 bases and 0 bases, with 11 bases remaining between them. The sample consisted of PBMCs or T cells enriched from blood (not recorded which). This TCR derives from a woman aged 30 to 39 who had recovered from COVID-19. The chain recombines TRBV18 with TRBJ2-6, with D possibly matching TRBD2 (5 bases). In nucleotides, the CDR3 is TGTGCCAGCTCACCATCTAAACGGGACTCTGGGGCCAACGTCCTGACTTTC. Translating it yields CASSPSKRDSGANVLTF.